The TCR beta chain described here comes from a study of cytomegalovirus exposure and HLA in healthy donors. Study-level results: Reportedly, cytomegalovirus status was diagnosed with high sensitivity and specificity. Later analysis revealed greater clonal expansion in HLA-associated TCR beta chains than in equally common others.

In this sample, this clone turned up a few times. Its cognate antigen is unknown. Trimming at V came to 0 bases and at J to 2 bases, leaving 8 bases not matched to a gene. Germline CDR1 MGHRA, CDR2 YSYEKL. The CDR3 has 18 residues. 13 Jbeta primers and 60 Vbeta primers were used for the PCR. Repertoires were generated with immunoSEQ multiplex PCR, while TCRdb's copy carries only in-frame clones and drops some. The repertoire holds under 200,000 clones, with about 86% as singletons. J is TRBJ2-4 and V is TRBV4-1; 9 bases map to TRBD2. The sample taken for sequencing was PBMCs. The sequence came from a woman younger than 30 in good health and CMV-seropositive. CDR3 DNA: TGCGCCAGCAGCCAAGAGAAAGGCGGGGGGGCCCCCAAAAACATTCAGTACTTC. Translating gives CASSQEKGGGAPKNIQYF.